A single sample is the source of the 17 T cell receptor beta chains below, sequenced in a study of patients and donors after allogeneic stem cell transplantation. MiXCR, applied by TCRdb to the RT-PCR reads, yields one record per CDR3 protein. The data show hundreds of thousands of distinct CDR3 sequences, roughly 17% seen once. The sequenced sample consisted of blood, either unsorted or a sorted T cell fraction (not recorded which). The receptors come from a human donor who was either an allogeneic HSCT recipient or a stem cell or donor lymphocyte infusion donor (not recorded which). It is not recorded whose cells these are; they may come from a transplant donor.

The chain joins TRBV7-3 to TRBJ2-7, with unresolved D. CDR1 is SGHTA and CDR2 is FQGTGA in the germline V gene. V was clipped by 5 bases and J by 7 bases, with 12 bases between them. The CDR3 totals 12 residues. Written as DNA, the CDR3 is TGTGCCAGCAGCCCCCCTCTCCGTGAGCAGTACTTC. Its translation is CASSPPLREQYF.

The rearrangement uses TRBV19 and TRBJ2-2; 9 positions agree with TRBD1. The trim removed 2 bases at V and 5 bases at J, leaving 6 bases unmatched. Germline CDR1 is LNHDA and CDR2 is SQIVND (reference sequence). The CDR3 is 16 residues long. CDR3 nucleotide sequence: TGTGCCAGTAGTATAAGGGACAGGGACCCTACCGGGGAGCTGTTTTTT. Its translation is CASSIRDRDPTGELFF.

V usage is TRBV2 and J usage is TRBJ2-7; maybe TRBD2 (6 bases). V gave up 1 base and J gave up 1 base, with 8 bases separating them. The length of the CDR3 is 14 residues. From germline, CDR1 is SNHLY and CDR2 FYNNEI. The CDR3 loop is CASSEGLVSYEQYF. The CDR3 DNA reads as TGTGCCAGCAGTGAAGGACTAGTGTCCTACGAGCAGTACTTC. The full variable domain, with the rest looked up from reference TRBV2 and TRBJ2-7, is EPEVTQTPSHQVTQMGQEVILRCVPISNHLYFYWYRQILGQKVEFLVSFYNNEISEKSEIFDDQFSVERPDGSNFTLKIRSTKLEDSAMYFCASSEGLVSYEQYFGPGTRLTVT.

V is TRBV7-9 and J is TRBJ2-7; D not certain. Trimming took off 2 bases at V and 3 bases at J, with 5 bases between the two ends. The CDR3 runs to 12 residues. From germline, CDR1 is SEHNR and CDR2 FQNEAQ (reference sequence). The CDR3, as DNA: TGTGCCAGCAGCTTAAACCGCTACGAGCAGTACTTC. Translation: CASSLNRYEQYF.

This clonotype has just a few counts. The rearrangement uses TRBV6-1 and TRBJ2-7, with TRBD1 matching 7 bases. Germline V gene data show CDR1 as MNHNS and CDR2 as SASEGT. After removal of 7 bases from V and 0 bases from J, the junction contained 6 bases not matched to a gene. The CDR3 spans 14 residues. The CDR3 loop is CASKPDRTSYEQYF. CDR3 nucleotides: TGTGCCAGCAAGCCGGACAGGACCTCCTACGAGCAGTACTTC.

The chain couples TRBV6-1 to TRBJ2-3; D might be TRBD2 (5 bases). CDR1 and CDR2 (germline): MNHNS, SASEGT. This CDR3 comprises 15 residues. Trimming left V 8 bases short and J 0 bases short, with 15 bases between. In nucleotides, the CDR3 is TGTGCCAGCCAGCGAGCCCGGGGTAGCACAGATACGCAGTATTTT. Its translation: CASQRARGSTDTQYF.

This clonotype was seen only a few times. V is TRBV5-1 and J is TRBJ2-7, with D possibly being TRBD1 (5 bases). The CDR3 sequence is 16 residues long. Looked up from germline, CDR1 is SGHRS and CDR2 is YFSETQ. V shed 0 bases and J shed 0 bases, with 13 bases lying between them. The chain's CDR3 is CASSLEGRVGSYEQYF. The CDR3 region has the DNA TGCGCCAGCAGCTTGGAGGGCAGGGTGGGCTCCTACGAGCAGTACTTC. The whole variable domain, remainder taken from reference TRBV5-1 and TRBJ2-7, is KAGVTQTPRYLIKTRGQQVTLSCSPISGHRSVSWYQQTPGQGLQFLFEYFSETQRNKGNFPGRFSGRQFSNSRSEMNVSTLELGDSALYLCASSLEGRVGSYEQYFGPGTRLTVT.

The rearrangement joins TRBV12-3 or TRBV12-4 to TRBJ2-5, with 11 bases identical to TRBD2. The CDR3 loop spans 14 amino acids. V was pared by 3 bases and J by 3 bases, with 0 bases of the junction left unmatched. The CDR3 protein is CASSLTSGKETQYF. The CDR3 DNA follows: TGTGCCAGCAGTTTGACTAGCGGGAAAGAGACCCAGTACTTC.

This clonotype was seen a handful of times. The CDR3, as DNA: TGTGCCAGCAGCTTGCGACAGGGTGGCTATGGCTACACCTTC. It specifies CASSLRQGGYGYTF. The V call is TRBV4-2, the J call TRBJ1-2; 7 bases are a match to TRBD1. The CDR3 has 14 residues. The trim removed 5 bases at V and 4 bases at J, leaving 7 bases unmatched. Germline CDR1 reads LGHNA; CDR2 reads YNFKEQ.

This chain joins TRBV11-3 and TRBJ2-1; TRBD1 matches 9 bases. The trim removed 5 bases at V and 0 bases at J, leaving 5 bases unmatched. Germline CDR1 is SGHNT and CDR2 is YENEEA. The CDR3 length is 16 residues. The CDR3 sequence is CASSPGTGSSYNEQFF. CDR3 sequence (DNA): TGTGCCAGCAGCCCGGGGACAGGGTCCTCCTACAATGAGCAGTTCTTC.

This clonotype showed up just a few times. The chain couples TRBV28 to TRBJ1-4; D may be TRBD1 (5 bases). This CDR3 region has 15 residues. Germline V gene lookup returns CDR1 MDHEN and CDR2 SYDVKM. V gave up 5 bases and J gave up 4 bases, with 14 bases separating them. The CDR3 spells CASSAQDLFNEKLFF. The CDR3, as DNA: TGTGCCAGCAGTGCACAGGACTTATTTAATGAAAAACTGTTTTTT.

The chain has TRBV20-1 and TRBJ2-5; D is perhaps TRBD1 (7 bases). Trimming shortened V by 4 bases and J by 4 bases, and 13 bases separated the two germline ends. This CDR3 region has 13 residues. Germline-derived CDR1 and CDR2 are DFQATT and SNEGSKA (reference sequence). CDR3 residues: CSANYRGGETQYF. The CDR3, as DNA: TGCAGTGCTAACTACAGGGGAGGAGAGACCCAGTACTTC.

This clonotype came up a few times. V and J are TRBV15 and TRBJ2-1, with 9 bases identical to TRBD2. Germline trimming cut 1 base from V and 8 bases from J; bases unmatched to any gene: 9. The germline V gene has CDR1 LNHNV and CDR2 YYDKDF (reference sequence). CDR3 length: 16 residues. CDR3 loop: CATSRGNLAGEDEQFF. DNA for the CDR3: TGTGCCACCAGCAGAGGAAACTTAGCGGGAGAAGATGAGCAGTTCTTC.

V usage is TRBV5-5 and J usage is TRBJ2-1; D gene uncertain. This CDR3 spans 13 amino acids. Trimming left V 2 bases short and J 7 bases short, with 10 bases between. Germline CDR1 and CDR2: SGHKS and YYEKEE (reference sequence). The CDR3 DNA reads TGTGCCAGCAGCTTATTGACGTTTAATGAGCAGTTCTTC. Protein: CASSLLTFNEQFF.

This clonotype has a handful of counts. This chain joins TRBV10-3 and TRBJ2-7, with D tentatively TRBD1 or TRBD2 (5 bases each). The CDR3 is 14 amino acids. V was cut by 4 bases and J by 0 bases, with 10 bases left in between. Germline V lookup: CDR1 ENHRY, CDR2 SYGVKD. CDR3 nucleotide sequence: TGTGCCATCAGTGTCCGGGGCCCCTCCTACGAGCAGTACTTC. It is translated as CAISVRGPSYEQYF.

This clonotype was detected only a few times. The chain couples TRBV4-2 to TRBJ2-7; D unclear. The CDR3 runs 14 residues. The V and J ends lost 0 bases and 0 bases respectively, with 6 bases between them. Germline values: CDR1 LGHNA, CDR2 YNFKEQ. CDR3: CASSQDLTSYEQYF. The CDR3 bases are TGTGCCAGCAGCCAAGATTTGACCTCCTACGAGCAGTACTTC.

CDR3 bases: TGTGCCAGCAGCTTAGGGGTACTAGGTGGAGCGATCTACGAGCAGTACTTC. Protein product: CASSLGVLGGAIYEQYF. This rearrangement joins TRBV7-6 to TRBJ2-7, with D possibly matching TRBD2 (5 bases). V lost 1 base, J lost 3 bases, and 19 bases lay in between. CDR1 is SGHVS and CDR2 is FNYEAQ in the germline V gene. The CDR3 has 17 amino acids.